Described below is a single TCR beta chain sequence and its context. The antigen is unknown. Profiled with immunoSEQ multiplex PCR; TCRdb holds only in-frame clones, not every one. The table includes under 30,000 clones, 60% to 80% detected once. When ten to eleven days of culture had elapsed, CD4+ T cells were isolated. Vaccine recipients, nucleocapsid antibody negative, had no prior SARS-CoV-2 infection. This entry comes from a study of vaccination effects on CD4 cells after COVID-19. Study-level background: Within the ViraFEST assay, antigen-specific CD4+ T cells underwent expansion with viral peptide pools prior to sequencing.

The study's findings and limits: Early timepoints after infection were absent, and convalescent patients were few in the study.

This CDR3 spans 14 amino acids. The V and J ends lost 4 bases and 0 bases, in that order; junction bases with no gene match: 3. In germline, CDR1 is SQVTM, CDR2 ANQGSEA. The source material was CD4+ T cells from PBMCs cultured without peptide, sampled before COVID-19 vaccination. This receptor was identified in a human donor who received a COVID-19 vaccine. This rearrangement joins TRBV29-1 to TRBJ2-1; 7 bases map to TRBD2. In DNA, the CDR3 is TGCAGCGTTGCGGGCGGGAGCTCCTACAATGAGCAGTTCTTC. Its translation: CSVAGGSSYNEQFF.